The source of this TCR beta chain is a study of Ad26.COV2.S vaccination and SARS-CoV-2 variants. Overall study: The vaccine Ad26.COV2.S was put into the muscle once, or twice with 56 days between.

Profiling relied on immunoSEQ multiplex PCR, and the TCRdb table lists in-frame clones only, not all of them. The data show 250,000 or so clones, approximately 90% seen once. In the case of this clone: No antigen is known for it.

Described treatment: 15 to 20 received Ad26.COV2.S at low or high dose, single or two shots; about 5 received placebo; per-sample allocation not given. Collection of the samples took place on day 63 after the first injection of vaccine or placebo. In the vaccine, an Ad26 vector expressed the SARS-CoV-2 spike of the Wuhan strain. Findings and limits, study-wide: Non-spike TCR breadth was similar in vaccine and placebo recipients.

V was trimmed by 4 bases and J by 3 bases, leaving 12 bases between them. The CDR3 runs 14 residues. Per germline, CDR1 LNHDA and CDR2 SQIVND (reference sequence). The clonotype comes from a person between 18 and 65 years old who received the Ad26.COV2.S COVID-19 vaccine or a placebo. The sample in question was peripheral blood, obtained in a trial of Ad26.COV2.S vaccine versus placebo. The gene calls are TRBV19 and TRBJ2-5; D call uncertain. The CDR3 nucleotides are TGTGCCAGTAGTACCTCCGGGTCGAAAGAGACCCAGTACTTC. Translation gives CASSTSGSKETQYF.